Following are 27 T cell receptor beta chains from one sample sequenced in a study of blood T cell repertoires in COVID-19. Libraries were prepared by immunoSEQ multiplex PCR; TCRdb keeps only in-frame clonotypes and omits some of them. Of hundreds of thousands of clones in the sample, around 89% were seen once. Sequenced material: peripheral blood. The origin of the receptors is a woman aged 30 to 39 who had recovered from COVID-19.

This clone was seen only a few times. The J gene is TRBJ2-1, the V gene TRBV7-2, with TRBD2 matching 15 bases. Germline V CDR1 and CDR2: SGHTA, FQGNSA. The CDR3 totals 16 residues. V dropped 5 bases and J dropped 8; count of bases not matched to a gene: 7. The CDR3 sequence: CASSTGLAGGVDEQFF. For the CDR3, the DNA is TGTGCCAGCAGCACGGGACTAGCGGGGGGTGTAGATGAGCAGTTCTTC.

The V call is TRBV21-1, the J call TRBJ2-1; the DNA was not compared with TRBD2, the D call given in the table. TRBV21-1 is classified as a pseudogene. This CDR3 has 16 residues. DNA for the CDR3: TGTGCCAGCAGCAAAGTACGGGGTAATCTTAACAATGAGCAGTTCTTC. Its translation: CASSKVRGNLNNEQFF.

The CDR3: CASTRDRESGAFF. The CDR3 DNA follows: TGTGCCAGCACTAGGGACAGGGAGAGTGGAGCTTTCTTT. This rearrangement joins TRBV6-5 to TRBJ1-1; 9 bases are shared with TRBD1. This CDR3 spans 13 amino acids. The V and J ends lost 7 bases and 10 bases, in that order; junction bases with no gene match: 10. Germline values: CDR1 MNHEY, CDR2 SVGAGI.

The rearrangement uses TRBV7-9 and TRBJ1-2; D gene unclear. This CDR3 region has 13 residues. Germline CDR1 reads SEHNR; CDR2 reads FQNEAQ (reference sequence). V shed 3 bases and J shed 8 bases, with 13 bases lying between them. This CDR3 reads CASSFVSGGGYTF. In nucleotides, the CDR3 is TGTGCCAGCAGCTTCGTCTCGGGAGGAGGCTACACCTTC. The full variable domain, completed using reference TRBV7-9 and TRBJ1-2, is DTGVSQNPRHKITKRGQNVTFRCDPISEHNRLYWYRQTLGQGPEFLTYFQNEAQLEKSRLLSDRFSAERPKGSFSTLEIQRTEQGDSAMYLCASSFVSGGGYTFGSGTRLTVV.

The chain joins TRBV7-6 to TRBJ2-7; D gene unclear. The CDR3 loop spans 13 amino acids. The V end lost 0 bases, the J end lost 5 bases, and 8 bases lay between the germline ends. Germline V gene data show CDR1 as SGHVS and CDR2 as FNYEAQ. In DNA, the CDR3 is TGTGCCAGCAGCTTAGCGCCCCGAGACGAGCAGTACTTC. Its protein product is CASSLAPRDEQYF.

The CDR3, as DNA: TGCGCCAGCAGCTGGGGGACACAGGCGACCTACGAGCAGTACTTC. This codes for CASSWGTQATYEQYF. The rearrangement uses TRBV5-1 and TRBJ2-7; D may be TRBD1 (6 bases). The germline gives CDR1 SGHRS, CDR2 YFSETQ. Trimming removed 3 bases from V and 2 bases from J, with 15 bases in between. The CDR3 extends over 15 amino acids.

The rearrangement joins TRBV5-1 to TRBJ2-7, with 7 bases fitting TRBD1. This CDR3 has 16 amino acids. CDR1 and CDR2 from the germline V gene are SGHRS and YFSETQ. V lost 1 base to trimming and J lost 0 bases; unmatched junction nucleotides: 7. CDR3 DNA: TGCGCCAGCAGCTTGTCCGGACAGGAAAGCTCCTACGAGCAGTACTTC. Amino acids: CASSLSGQESSYEQYF.

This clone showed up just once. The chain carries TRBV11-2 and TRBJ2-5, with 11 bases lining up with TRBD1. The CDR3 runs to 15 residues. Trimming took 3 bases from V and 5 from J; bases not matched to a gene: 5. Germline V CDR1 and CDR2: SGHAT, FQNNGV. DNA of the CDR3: TGTGCCAGCAGCTTGGGACAGGGGGGAGTTGAGACCCAGTACTTC. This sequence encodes CASSLGQGGVETQYF.

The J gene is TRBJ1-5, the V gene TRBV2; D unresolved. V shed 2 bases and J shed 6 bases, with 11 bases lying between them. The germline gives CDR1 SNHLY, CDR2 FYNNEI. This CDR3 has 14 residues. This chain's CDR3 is CASSESSGSQPQHF. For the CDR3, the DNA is TGTGCCAGCAGTGAAAGTTCAGGCAGTCAGCCCCAGCATTTT.

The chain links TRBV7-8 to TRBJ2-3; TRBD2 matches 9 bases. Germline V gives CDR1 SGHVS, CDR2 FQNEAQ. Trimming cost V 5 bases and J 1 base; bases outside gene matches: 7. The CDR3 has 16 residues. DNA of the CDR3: TGTGCCAGCAGCCGAGGGGGCGGGGGGGGCACAGATACGCAGTATTTT. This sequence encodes CASSRGGGGGTDTQYF.

CDR3 sequence: CATSGRDRGNTDTQYF. The CDR3 DNA reads as TGTGCCACCTCAGGGCGGGACAGGGGGAACACAGATACGCAGTATTTT. The chain has TRBV24-1 and TRBJ2-3, with TRBD1 identical over 11 bases. The CDR3 has 16 amino acids. The junction had 9 bases not matched to a gene; V was cut back by 9 bases and J by 2 bases. Germline V gene lookup returns CDR1 KGHDR and CDR2 SFDVKD.

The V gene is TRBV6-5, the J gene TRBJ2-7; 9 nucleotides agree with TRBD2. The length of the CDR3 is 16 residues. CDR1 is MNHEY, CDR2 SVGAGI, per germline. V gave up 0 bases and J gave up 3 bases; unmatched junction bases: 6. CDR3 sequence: CASSYSRRGGNYEQYF. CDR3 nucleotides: TGTGCCAGCAGTTACTCGAGGCGGGGGGGCAACTACGAGCAGTACTTC.

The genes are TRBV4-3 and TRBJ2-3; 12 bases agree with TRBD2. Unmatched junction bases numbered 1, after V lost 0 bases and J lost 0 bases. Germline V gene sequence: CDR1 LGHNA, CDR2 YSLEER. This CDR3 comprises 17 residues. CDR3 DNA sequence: TGCGCCAGCAGCCAAGAAGGACTAGCGGGGAGCACAGATACGCAGTATTTT. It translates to CASSQEGLAGSTDTQYF.

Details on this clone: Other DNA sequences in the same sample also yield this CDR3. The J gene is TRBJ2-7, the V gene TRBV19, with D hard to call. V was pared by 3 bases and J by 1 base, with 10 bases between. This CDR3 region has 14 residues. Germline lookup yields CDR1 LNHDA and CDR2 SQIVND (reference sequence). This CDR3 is CASSISGESYEQYF. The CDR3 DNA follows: TGTGCCAGTAGTATCAGTGGTGAATCCTACGAGCAGTACTTC.

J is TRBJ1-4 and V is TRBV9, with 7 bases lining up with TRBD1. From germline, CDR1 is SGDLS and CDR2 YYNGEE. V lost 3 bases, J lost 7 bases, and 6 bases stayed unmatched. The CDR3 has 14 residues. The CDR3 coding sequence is TGTGCCAGCAGCGCAGGGGGTCTGGGTGAAAAACTGTTTTTT. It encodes CASSAGGLGEKLFF.

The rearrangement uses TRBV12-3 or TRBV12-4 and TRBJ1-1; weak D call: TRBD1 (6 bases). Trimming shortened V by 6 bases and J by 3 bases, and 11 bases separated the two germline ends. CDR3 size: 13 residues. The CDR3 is CASSRTAHTEAFF. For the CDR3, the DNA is TGTGCCAGCAGCCGGACAGCCCACACTGAAGCTTTCTTT.

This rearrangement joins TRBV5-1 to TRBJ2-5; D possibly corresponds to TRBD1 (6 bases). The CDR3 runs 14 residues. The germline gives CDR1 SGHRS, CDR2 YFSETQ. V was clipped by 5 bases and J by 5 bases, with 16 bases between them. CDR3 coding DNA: TGCGCCAGCAGTCTAGGGGGTGTCTTCGAGACCCAGTACTTC. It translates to CASSLGGVFETQYF.

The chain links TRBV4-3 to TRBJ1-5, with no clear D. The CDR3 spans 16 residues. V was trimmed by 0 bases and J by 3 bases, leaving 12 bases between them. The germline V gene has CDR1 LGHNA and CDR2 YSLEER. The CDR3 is CASSQDLQNPNQPQHF. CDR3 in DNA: TGCGCCAGCAGCCAAGATTTACAGAACCCCAATCAGCCCCAGCATTTT.

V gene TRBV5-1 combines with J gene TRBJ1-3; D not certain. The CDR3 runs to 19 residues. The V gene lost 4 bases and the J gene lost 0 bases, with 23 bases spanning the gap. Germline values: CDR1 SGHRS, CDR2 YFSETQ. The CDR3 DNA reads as TGCGCCAGCAGCCCTGACGGGAGCCGGATTTTTAGCTCTGGAAACACCATATATTTT. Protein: CASSPDGSRIFSSGNTIYF.

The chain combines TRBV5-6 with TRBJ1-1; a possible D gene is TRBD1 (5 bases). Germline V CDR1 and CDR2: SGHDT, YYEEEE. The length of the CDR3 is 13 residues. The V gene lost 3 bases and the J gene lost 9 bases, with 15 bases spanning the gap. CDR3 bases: TGTGCCAGCAGCTCATATCGGGGGGTTCAAGCTTTCTTT. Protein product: CASSSYRGVQAFF. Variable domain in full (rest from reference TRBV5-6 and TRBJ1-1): DAGVTQSPTHLIKTRGQQVTLRCSPKSGHDTVSWYQQALGQGPQFIFQYYEEEERQRGNFPDRFSGHQFPNYSSELNVNALLLGDSALYLCASSSYRGVQAFFGQGTRLTVV.

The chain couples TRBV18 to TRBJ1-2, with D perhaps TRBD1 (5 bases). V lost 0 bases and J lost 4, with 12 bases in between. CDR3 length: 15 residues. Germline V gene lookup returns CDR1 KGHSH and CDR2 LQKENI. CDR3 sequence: CASSPPHRGGYGYTF. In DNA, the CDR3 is TGTGCCAGCTCACCACCGCATAGGGGAGGCTATGGCTACACCTTC.

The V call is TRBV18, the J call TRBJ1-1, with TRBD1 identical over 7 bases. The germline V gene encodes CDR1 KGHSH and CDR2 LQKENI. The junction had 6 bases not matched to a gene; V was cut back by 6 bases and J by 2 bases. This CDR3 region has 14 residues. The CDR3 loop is CASSAGQPNTEAFF. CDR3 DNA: TGTGCCAGCTCGGCGGGACAGCCCAACACTGAAGCTTTCTTT. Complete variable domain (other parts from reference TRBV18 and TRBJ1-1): NAGVMQNPRHLVRRRGQEARLRCSPMKGHSHVYWYRQLPEEGLKFMVYLQKENIIDESGMPKERFSAEFPKEGPSILRIQQVVRGDSAAYFCASSAGQPNTEAFFGQGTRLTVV.

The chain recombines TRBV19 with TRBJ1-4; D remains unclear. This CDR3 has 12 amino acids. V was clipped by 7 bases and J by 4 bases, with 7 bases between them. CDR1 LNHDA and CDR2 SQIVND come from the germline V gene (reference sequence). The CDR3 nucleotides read TGTGCCAGTAACAGAAATAATGAAAAACTGTTTTTT. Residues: CASNRNNEKLFF.

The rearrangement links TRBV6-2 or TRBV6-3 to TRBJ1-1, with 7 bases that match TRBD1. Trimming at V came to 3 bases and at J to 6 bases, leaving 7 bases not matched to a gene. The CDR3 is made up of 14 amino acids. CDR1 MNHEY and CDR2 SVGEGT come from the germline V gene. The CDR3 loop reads CASSYKGARAEAFF. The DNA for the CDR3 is TGTGCCAGCAGTTATAAGGGGGCCCGGGCTGAAGCTTTCTTT.

CDR3 nucleotides: TGTGCCAGCAGACTAGACAGGGGGCGGCAGGCTTTCTTT. Translation: CASRLDRGRQAFF. The chain couples TRBV6-6 to TRBJ1-1; 10 bases agree with TRBD1. The CDR3 covers 13 residues. Unmatched junction bases numbered 9, after V lost 6 bases and J lost 11 bases. Germline-derived CDR1 and CDR2 are MNHNY and SVGAGI (reference sequence).

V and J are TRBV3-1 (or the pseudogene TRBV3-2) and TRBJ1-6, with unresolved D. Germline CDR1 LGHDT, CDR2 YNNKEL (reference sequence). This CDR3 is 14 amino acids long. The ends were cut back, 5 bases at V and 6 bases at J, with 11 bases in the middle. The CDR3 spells CASSDEGSNSPLHF. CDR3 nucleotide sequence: TGTGCCAGCAGCGACGAGGGCAGTAATTCACCCCTCCACTTT.

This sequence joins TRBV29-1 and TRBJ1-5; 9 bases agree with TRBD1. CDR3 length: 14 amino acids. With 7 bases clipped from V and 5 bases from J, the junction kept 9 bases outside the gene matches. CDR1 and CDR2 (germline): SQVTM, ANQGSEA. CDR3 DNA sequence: TGCAGCGCCAAGGGACAGGGAGTCGATCAGCCCCAGCATTTT. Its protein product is CSAKGQGVDQPQHF. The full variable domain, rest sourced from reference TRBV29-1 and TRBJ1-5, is SAVISQKPSRDICQRGTSLTIQCQVDSQVTMMFWYRQQPGQSLTLIATANQGSEATYESGFVIDKFPISRPNLTFSTLTVSNMSPEDSSIYLCSAKGQGVDQPQHFGDGTRLSIL.